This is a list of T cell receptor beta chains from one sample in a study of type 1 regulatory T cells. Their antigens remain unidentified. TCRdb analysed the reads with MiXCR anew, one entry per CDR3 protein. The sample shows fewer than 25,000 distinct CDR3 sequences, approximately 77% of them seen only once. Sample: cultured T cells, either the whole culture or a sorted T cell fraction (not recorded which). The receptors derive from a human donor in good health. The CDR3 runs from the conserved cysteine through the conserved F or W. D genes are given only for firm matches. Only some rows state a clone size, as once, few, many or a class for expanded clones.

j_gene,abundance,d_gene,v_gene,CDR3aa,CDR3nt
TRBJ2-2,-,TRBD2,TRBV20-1,CSAAPSGGATGELFF,TGCAGTGCGGCTCCTAGCGGGGGGGCCACCGGGGAGCTGTTTTTT
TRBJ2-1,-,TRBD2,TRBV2,CASTPPFGGTKYNEQFF,TGTGCCAGCACCCCCCCGTTCGGGGGGACCAAATACAATGAGCAGTTCTTC
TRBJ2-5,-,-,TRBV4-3,CASSQDFETQYF,TGCGCCAGCAGCCAAGATTTTGAGACCCAGTACTTC
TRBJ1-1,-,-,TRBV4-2,CASSQNTVEAFF,TGTGCCAGCAGCCAGAACACGGTCGAGGCTTTCTTT
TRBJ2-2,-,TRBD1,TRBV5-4,CASSLGGRGPYYTGELFF,TGTGCCAGCAGCCTAGGTGGCAGGGGGCCGTATTACACCGGGGAGCTGTTTTTT
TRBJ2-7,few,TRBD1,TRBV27,CASSRQGYEQYF,TGTGCCAGCAGTCGACAGGGCTACGAGCAGTACTTC
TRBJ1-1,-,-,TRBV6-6,CASSYGGGRGEAFF,TGTGCCAGCAGTTACGGGGGGGGCAGGGGTGAAGCTTTCTTT
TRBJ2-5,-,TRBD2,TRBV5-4,CASSLAGGETQYF,TGTGCCAGCAGCCTTGCGGGAGGTGAGACCCAGTACTTC
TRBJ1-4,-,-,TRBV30,CAWNPAGVKATNEKLFF,TGTGCCTGGAACCCTGCAGGGGTAAAAGCAACTAATGAAAAACTGTTTTTT
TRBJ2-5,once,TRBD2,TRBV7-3,CASSPMSSGGSETQYF,TGTGCCAGCAGCCCCATGAGCAGCGGGGGTTCAGAGACCCAGTACTTC
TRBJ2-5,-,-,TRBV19,CASKDGNGETQYF,TGTGCCAGTAAGGACGGGAACGGGGAGACCCAGTACTTC
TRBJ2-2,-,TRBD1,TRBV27,CASSLAVAGGNTGELFF,TGTGCCAGCAGTTTGGCGGTCGCAGGGGGAAATACCGGGGAGCTGTTTTTT
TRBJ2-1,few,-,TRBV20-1,CSGRDSFYNEQFF,TGCAGTGGGCGGGACTCATTCTACAATGAGCAGTTCTTC